This TCR beta chain was identified in a study of blood T cell repertoires in COVID-19. Original data processing: Amplification from reference gene primers served as the basis for estimated nucleated cell counts. The protocol was immunoSEQ multiplex PCR, while the TCRdb copy is restricted to in-frame clones and leaves out a portion. That table furnishes V, J and clone size, whereas the DNA furnished D and trimming. The sample carries 400,000 or so clones, 90% recorded once. This clone was counted once. Cohorts were assigned according to the clinical history that participants reported. Cohort 3 donors were reported recovered after two negative PCRs, clearance, or symptom resolution. This receptor was identified in a man aged 18 to 29 who had recovered from COVID-19. The specimen sequenced was PBMCs or T cells enriched from blood (not recorded which).

DNA of the CDR3: TGTGCCACCAGCAGGGCCTCGAACACCGGGGAGCTGTTTTTT. This sequence encodes CATSRASNTGELFF. The chain combines TRBV15 with TRBJ2-2, with unresolved D. CDR1 LNHNV and CDR2 YYDKDF come from the germline V gene (reference sequence). Trimming pared 3 bases from V and 0 bases from J, leaving 5 bases between. This CDR3 spans 14 amino acids.